This T cell receptor beta chain was observed in a study of blood T cell repertoires in COVID-19. Authors' processing steps: Quantification of nucleated cells was approximated via reference gene primer amplification. Assay used: immunoSEQ multiplex PCR; TCRdb lists only in-frame clones, some missing. The V and J calls and clone size are taken from that table; D and trimming were inferred from the DNA. The repertoire holds under 100,000 clones, 75% to 90% seen once, with around 14% in the top ten. Per the germline V gene, CDR1 is SGHDN and CDR2 is FVKESK. The CDR3 is 16 residues long. V was clipped by 1 base and J by 0 bases, with 10 bases between them.

V is TRBV14 and J is TRBJ1-3, with D uncertain. This TCR was sampled from a male donor with acute or convalescent COVID-19. Sequenced sample: peripheral blood. CDR3 region: CASSQGAPNSGNTIYF. Written as DNA, the CDR3 is TGTGCCAGCAGCCAAGGAGCGCCAAACTCTGGAAACACCATATATTTT.